This is a list of T cell receptor beta chains from one sample in a study of T cells in Graves' hyperthyroidism and ophthalmopathy. TCRdb reprocessed the multiplex PCR reads with MiXCR, giving one entry per CDR3 protein. Of roughly 500,000 distinct CDR3 sequences listed, 40% to 55% are singletons. Input material: peripheral blood or thyroid tissue (not recorded which). These receptors were taken from an adult woman with Graves' disease, either hyperthyroidism or ophthalmopathy (not recorded which). Both conserved end residues are part of each CDR3. The order of the fields is J gene, D gene, clone size, V gene, CDR3 protein, CDR3 DNA. D genes are given only for firm matches. The size entry is marked missing in some rows and otherwise reads once, few, many or a size class.

j_gene: TRBJ2-2; d_gene: .; abundance: .; v_gene: TRBV15; CDR3aa: CATSRVPMGTGELFF; CDR3nt: TGTGCCACCAGCAGAGTCCCCATGGGAACCGGGGAGCTGTTTTTT
j_gene: TRBJ1-3; d_gene: .; abundance: once; v_gene: TRBV29-1; CDR3aa: CSVSLAGESSGNTIYF; CDR3nt: TGCAGCGTATCACTAGCGGGAGAGAGCTCTGGAAACACCATATATTTT
j_gene: TRBJ2-1; d_gene: TRBD1; abundance: few; v_gene: TRBV2; CDR3aa: CASGRDSSYNEQFF; CDR3nt: TGTGCCAGCGGTCGGGACAGCTCCTACAATGAGCAGTTCTTC
j_gene: TRBJ2-7; d_gene: .; abundance: .; v_gene: TRBV10-3; CDR3aa: CAISLGVLTYEQYF; CDR3nt: TGTGCCATCAGTTTGGGGGTCCTAACCTACGAGCAGTACTTC
j_gene: TRBJ1-2; d_gene: TRBD1; abundance: many; v_gene: TRBV5-6; CDR3aa: CASSPDRGWGYGYTF; CDR3nt: TGTGCCAGCAGCCCGGACAGGGGATGGGGCTATGGCTACACCTTC
j_gene: TRBJ1-6; d_gene: .; abundance: many; v_gene: TRBV6-5; CDR3aa: CASSYGKENSPLHF; CDR3nt: TGTGCCAGCAGTTACGGAAAGGAGAATTCACCCCTCCACTTT
j_gene: TRBJ2-2; d_gene: TRBD1; abundance: .; v_gene: TRBV7-9; CDR3aa: CASSVVPPGQANTGELFF; CDR3nt: TGTGCCAGCAGCGTTGTACCCCCGGGACAGGCGAACACCGGGGAGCTGTTTTTT
j_gene: TRBJ1-5; d_gene: .; abundance: few; v_gene: TRBV7-8; CDR3aa: CASSQDRSTNQPQHF; CDR3nt: TGCGCCAGCAGCCAAGATCGGTCAACCAATCAGCCCCAGCATTTT
j_gene: TRBJ2-7; d_gene: .; abundance: .; v_gene: TRBV25-1; CDR3aa: CASSETGAGVIYEQCF; CDR3nt: TGTGCCAGCAGTGAAACCGGGGCAGGGGTCATCTACGAGCAGTGCTTC
j_gene: TRBJ2-5; d_gene: .; abundance: .; v_gene: TRBV20-1; CDR3aa: CSASSGQGYQPQYF; CDR3nt: TGCAGTGCTAGTAGTGGTCAAGGGTATCAGCCCCAGTACTTC
j_gene: TRBJ1-1; d_gene: .; abundance: many; v_gene: TRBV11-1; CDR3aa: CASSRDGSGAFF; CDR3nt: TGTGCCAGCAGCAGGGACGGAAGCGGAGCTTTCTTT
j_gene: TRBJ2-5; d_gene: .; abundance: .; v_gene: TRBV29-1; CDR3aa: CSVYPADSVQETQYF; CDR3nt: TGCAGCGTTTACCCGGCGGACTCCGTCCAAGAGACCCAGTACTTC
j_gene: TRBJ2-7; d_gene: .; abundance: once; v_gene: TRBV20-1; CDR3aa: CSATGLQYF; CDR3nt: TGCAGTGCCACGGGGTTGCAGTACTTC
j_gene: TRBJ1-3; d_gene: .; abundance: many; v_gene: TRBV5-4; CDR3aa: CAARGPGNTIYF; CDR3nt: TGTGCCGCAAGGGGTCCGGGAAACACCATATATTTT
j_gene: TRBJ2-7; d_gene: .; abundance: many; v_gene: TRBV29-1; CDR3aa: CSVHDVVNTYEQYF; CDR3nt: TGCAGCGTCCACGATGTGGTAAACACCTACGAGCAGTACTTC
j_gene: TRBJ1-1; d_gene: .; abundance: .; v_gene: TRBV20-1; CDR3aa: CSLDWGGWNTEAFF; CDR3nt: TGCAGCTTAGATTGGGGGGGATGGAACACTGAAGCTTTCTTT
j_gene: TRBJ1-6; d_gene: .; abundance: many; v_gene: TRBV7-3; CDR3aa: CASSTTLNSPLHF; CDR3nt: TGTGCCAGCAGCACTACGCTTAATTCACCCCTCCACTTT
j_gene: TRBJ1-2; d_gene: .; abundance: .; v_gene: TRBV10-3; CDR3aa: CAIAGTRYGGYTF; CDR3nt: TGTGCCATCGCGGGGACGCGGTATGGTGGCTACACCTTC
j_gene: TRBJ2-7; d_gene: TRBD1; abundance: .; v_gene: TRBV7-3; CDR3aa: CASSSGQGRERYF; CDR3nt: TGTGCCAGCAGCTCCGGACAGGGCCGCGAGCGGTACTTC
j_gene: TRBJ2-3; d_gene: .; abundance: once; v_gene: TRBV20-1; CDR3aa: CSARVLGSTDTQYF; CDR3nt: TGCAGTGCTAGAGTCTTGGGAAGCACAGATACGCAGTATTTT
j_gene: TRBJ2-2; d_gene: .; abundance: few; v_gene: TRBV7-3; CDR3aa: CASSLNPGAYTGELFF; CDR3nt: TGTGCCAGCAGCTTAAACCCGGGAGCGTACACCGGGGAGCTGTTTTTT
j_gene: TRBJ1-2; d_gene: .; abundance: .; v_gene: TRBV12-3/TRBV12-4; CDR3aa: CASSFEGGSVHGYTF; CDR3nt: TGTGCCAGCAGCTTCGAGGGGGGCTCAGTCCATGGCTACACCTTC
j_gene: TRBJ1-5; d_gene: TRBD1; abundance: .; v_gene: TRBV7-3; CDR3aa: CASSPTGGVHQPQHF; CDR3nt: TGTGCCAGCAGTCCTACAGGGGGAGTTCATCAGCCCCAGCATTTT
j_gene: TRBJ1-5; d_gene: TRBD1; abundance: few; v_gene: TRBV7-2; CDR3aa: CASSLDRGRNQPQHF; CDR3nt: TGTGCCAGCAGCTTGGACAGGGGCCGCAATCAGCCCCAGCATTTT
j_gene: TRBJ1-2; d_gene: TRBD1; abundance: many; v_gene: TRBV7-2; CDR3aa: CASSPGLGGWYGYTF; CDR3nt: TGTGCCAGCAGCCCCGGTTTAGGGGGCTGGTATGGCTACACCTTC
j_gene: TRBJ1-1; d_gene: .; abundance: .; v_gene: TRBV7-6; CDR3aa: CASSRQDLRTEAFF; CDR3nt: TGTGCCAGCAGTCGTCAGGATCTGCGGACTGAAGCTTTCTTT
j_gene: TRBJ1-1; d_gene: .; abundance: many; v_gene: TRBV5-1; CDR3aa: CASSYGNRSPGTEAFF; CDR3nt: TGCGCCAGCAGCTACGGGAATAGGTCCCCGGGCACTGAAGCTTTCTTT
j_gene: TRBJ1-5; d_gene: .; abundance: many; v_gene: TRBV25-1; CDR3aa: CASSELGVQGPQHF; CDR3nt: TGTGCCAGCAGTGAATTGGGGGTTCAAGGGCCCCAGCATTTT
j_gene: TRBJ1-4; d_gene: .; abundance: many; v_gene: TRBV5-1; CDR3aa: CASSLGTANEKLFF; CDR3nt: TGCGCCAGCAGCTTGGGGACCGCTAATGAAAAACTGTTTTTT
j_gene: TRBJ1-4; d_gene: .; abundance: .; v_gene: TRBV4-1; CDR3aa: CASSQPAERSNEKLFF; CDR3nt: TGCGCCAGCAGCCAACCGGCAGAAAGATCTAATGAAAAACTGTTTTTT
j_gene: TRBJ1-5; d_gene: .; abundance: few; v_gene: TRBV20-1; CDR3aa: CALGTAQPQHF; CDR3nt: TGCGCCCTAGGGACGGCTCAGCCCCAGCATTTT
j_gene: TRBJ1-2; d_gene: .; abundance: few; v_gene: TRBV7-9; CDR3aa: CASSPEYRSLYGYTF; CDR3nt: TGTGCCAGCTCACCAGAGTACAGGTCCCTCTATGGCTACACCTTC
j_gene: TRBJ1-1; d_gene: .; abundance: .; v_gene: TRBV12-3/TRBV12-4; CDR3aa: CASSWPGRDTEAFF; CDR3nt: TGTGCCAGCAGTTGGCCGGGAAGGGACACTGAAGCTTTCTTT
j_gene: TRBJ2-7; d_gene: TRBD1; abundance: many; v_gene: TRBV10-3; CDR3aa: CAISERSGGYEQYF; CDR3nt: TGTGCCATCAGTGAACGATCAGGGGGCTACGAGCAGTACTTC
j_gene: TRBJ1-2; d_gene: .; abundance: .; v_gene: TRBV2; CDR3aa: CASRASGPYYGYTF; CDR3nt: TGTGCCAGCAGGGCTTCGGGGCCCTACTATGGCTACACCTTC
j_gene: TRBJ1-3; d_gene: .; abundance: .; v_gene: TRBV11-3; CDR3aa: CASSLGPGRFGNTIYF; CDR3nt: TGTGCCAGCAGCTTGGGTCCGGGGCGGTTTGGAAACACCATATATTTT
j_gene: TRBJ2-6; d_gene: .; abundance: .; v_gene: TRBV2; CDR3aa: CASSGGNVLTF; CDR3nt: TGTGCCAGCAGTGGGGGCAACGTCCTGACTTTC
j_gene: TRBJ1-1; d_gene: .; abundance: few; v_gene: TRBV7-2; CDR3aa: CASSLGSSPNTEAFF; CDR3nt: TGTGCCAGCAGCTTAGGTAGCAGTCCGAACACTGAAGCTTTCTTT
j_gene: TRBJ1-4; d_gene: .; abundance: .; v_gene: TRBV14; CDR3aa: CASSGQTNEKLFF; CDR3nt: TGTGCCAGCAGCGGACAGACTAATGAAAAACTGTTTTTT
j_gene: TRBJ2-7; d_gene: TRBD1; abundance: .; v_gene: TRBV19; CDR3aa: CASSIDSPGQGRLGTYEQYF; CDR3nt: TGTGCCAGTAGTATAGATTCTCCGGGACAGGGAAGATTAGGAACCTACGAGCAGTACTTC
j_gene: TRBJ2-6; d_gene: .; abundance: many; v_gene: TRBV11-2; CDR3aa: CASSLVVNPSGANVLTF; CDR3nt: TGTGCCAGCAGCTTAGTGGTCAATCCCTCTGGGGCCAACGTCCTGACTTTC
j_gene: TRBJ2-6; d_gene: .; abundance: many; v_gene: TRBV5-1; CDR3aa: CASAQINSGANVLTF; CDR3nt: TGCGCCAGCGCCCAGATAAACTCTGGGGCCAACGTCCTGACTTTC
j_gene: TRBJ1-5; d_gene: TRBD1; abundance: .; v_gene: TRBV7-9; CDR3aa: CASSWQGAGQPQHF; CDR3nt: TGTGCCAGCAGCTGGCAGGGGGCCGGTCAGCCCCAGCATTTT
j_gene: TRBJ2-1; d_gene: .; abundance: .; v_gene: TRBV19; CDR3aa: CASSIWAGVGMTYNEQFF; CDR3nt: TGTGCCAGTAGTATATGGGCGGGTGTCGGGATGACCTACAATGAGCAGTTCTTC
j_gene: TRBJ2-2; d_gene: TRBD1; abundance: .; v_gene: TRBV12-3/TRBV12-4; CDR3aa: CASSDIPGQGHSPQTGELFF; CDR3nt: TGTGCCAGCAGTGATATACCGGGACAGGGGCATTCGCCGCAAACCGGGGAGCTGTTTTTT
j_gene: TRBJ1-5; d_gene: TRBD1; abundance: few; v_gene: TRBV12-3/TRBV12-4; CDR3aa: CASSFDPGQGIGDGQPQHF; CDR3nt: TGTGCCAGCAGTTTCGACCCGGGACAGGGGATCGGGGACGGTCAGCCCCAGCATTTT
j_gene: TRBJ2-5; d_gene: .; abundance: many; v_gene: TRBV29-1; CDR3aa: CSETRDQETQYF; CDR3nt: TGCAGCGAGACGAGGGACCAAGAGACCCAGTACTTC
j_gene: TRBJ1-1; d_gene: TRBD1; abundance: .; v_gene: TRBV7-8; CDR3aa: CASTFRGRNTEAFF; CDR3nt: TGTGCCAGCACCTTCAGGGGGCGAAACACTGAAGCTTTCTTT
j_gene: TRBJ1-1; d_gene: .; abundance: .; v_gene: TRBV29-1; CDR3aa: CSVEAGDTEAFF; CDR3nt: TGCAGCGTTGAAGCCGGCGACACTGAAGCTTTCTTT
j_gene: TRBJ1-2; d_gene: .; abundance: .; v_gene: TRBV7-6; CDR3aa: CASSLGNVYGYTF; CDR3nt: TGTGCCAGCAGCTTAGGGAACGTCTATGGCTACACCTTC
j_gene: TRBJ1-2; d_gene: .; abundance: many; v_gene: TRBV4-1; CDR3aa: CASSLAPDLPYGYTF; CDR3nt: TGCGCCAGCAGCCTCGCTCCGGACCTGCCCTATGGCTACACCTTC
j_gene: TRBJ2-7; d_gene: TRBD2; abundance: .; v_gene: TRBV12-3/TRBV12-4; CDR3aa: CASKGASGSSYEQYF; CDR3nt: TGTGCCAGTAAGGGGGCTAGCGGGAGCTCCTACGAGCAGTACTTC
j_gene: TRBJ1-6; d_gene: TRBD1; abundance: .; v_gene: TRBV7-9; CDR3aa: CASSPDRGSSPLHF; CDR3nt: TGTGCCAGCAGTCCTGACAGGGGATCGTCACCCCTCCACTTT
j_gene: TRBJ1-6; d_gene: .; abundance: .; v_gene: TRBV10-3; CDR3aa: CASSEDRESPLHF; CDR3nt: TGTGCCAGCAGTGAGGACCGGGAGTCACCCCTCCACTTT
j_gene: TRBJ2-5; d_gene: .; abundance: .; v_gene: TRBV20-1; CDR3aa: CGASDETQYF; CDR3nt: TGCGGTGCTAGCGACGAGACCCAGTACTTC
j_gene: TRBJ1-1; d_gene: TRBD1; abundance: .; v_gene: TRBV7-2; CDR3aa: CASSPRDRGLLNTEAFF; CDR3nt: TGTGCCAGCAGCCCCCGGGACAGGGGGCTTTTGAACACTGAAGCTTTCTTT